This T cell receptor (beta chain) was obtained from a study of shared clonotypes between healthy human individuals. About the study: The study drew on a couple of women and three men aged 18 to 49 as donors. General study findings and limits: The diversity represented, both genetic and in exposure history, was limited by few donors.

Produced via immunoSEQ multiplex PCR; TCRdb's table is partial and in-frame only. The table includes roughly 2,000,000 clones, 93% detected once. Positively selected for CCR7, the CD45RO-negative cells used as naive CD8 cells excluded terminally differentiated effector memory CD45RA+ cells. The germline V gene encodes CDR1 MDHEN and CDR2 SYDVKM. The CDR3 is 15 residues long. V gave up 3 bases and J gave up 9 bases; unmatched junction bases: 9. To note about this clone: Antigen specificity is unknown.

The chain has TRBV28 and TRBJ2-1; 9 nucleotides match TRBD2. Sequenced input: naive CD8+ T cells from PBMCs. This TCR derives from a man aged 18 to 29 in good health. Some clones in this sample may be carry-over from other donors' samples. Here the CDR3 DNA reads TGTGCCAGCAGTTTTGTGCGGGAGGGCCCCATTGAGCAGTTCTTC. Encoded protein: CASSFVREGPIEQFF.